The rows below give T cell receptor beta chains drawn from one sample of a study of CD8 T cells in Susac syndrome. TCRdb recomputed calls from the immunoSEQ multiplex PCR reads with MiXCR, one row per CDR3 protein. Found here are some 150,000 distinct CDR3 sequences, approximately 94% of them singletons; the top ten hold more than 0.2%. Specimen: CD8+ T cells from PBMCs. The source of these receptors is a human donor with multiple sclerosis. The CDR3 runs from the conserved cysteine through the conserved F or W. A D gene is named only where the DNA matches it firmly. Some rows mark clone size as missing; the rest say once, few, many or name a class of expanded clone.

j_call	d_call	v_call	clone_size	cdr3_nt	cdr3_aa
TRBJ1-5	.	TRBV19	.	TGTGCCAGTACCAAAGGGAATAGCAATCAGCCCCAGCATTTT	CASTKGNSNQPQHF
TRBJ1-5	TRBD1	TRBV4-1	.	TGCGCCAGCAGCCCAGACAGGGGGTGGGACAATCAGCCCCAGCATTTT	CASSPDRGWDNQPQHF
TRBJ2-1	.	TRBV20-1	.	TGCAGTGCTAGTCCCGGGACGCCCCGGGATGAGCAGTTCTTC	CSASPGTPRDEQFF
TRBJ1-2	.	TRBV25-1	.	TGTGCCAGCAGTGACAGTAACTATGGCTACACCTTC	CASSDSNYGYTF
TRBJ1-1	.	TRBV5-1	.	TGCGCCAGCAGCTTGCGGGGCTTTGGCACTGAAGCTTTCTTT	CASSLRGFGTEAFF
TRBJ1-2	TRBD1	TRBV27	.	TGTGCCACCCGACAGGGCTTTTATGGCTACACCTTC	CATRQGFYGYTF
TRBJ1-2	.	TRBV12-3/TRBV12-4	.	TGTGCCAGCAGTTCTTACAGGGATGGCTACACCTTC	CASSSYRDGYTF
TRBJ2-1	.	TRBV19	.	TGTGCCAGTAGTATAGCACCAGCTTCAGATGAGCAGTTCTTC	CASSIAPASDEQFF
TRBJ2-1	.	TRBV7-9	once	TGTGCCAGCAGCTCGCAGGATGAGCAGTTCTTC	CASSSQDEQFF
TRBJ2-3	TRBD2	TRBV2	.	TGTGCCAGCAGTGAAGCGCGGGGGGGTAGAACAGATACGCAGTATTTT	CASSEARGGRTDTQYF
TRBJ1-2	TRBD1	TRBV20-1	.	TGCAGTGCTAGGGACAGGGCTAACTATGGCTACACCTTC	CSARDRANYGYTF
TRBJ1-1	.	TRBV20-1	once	TGCAGTGCTATACCCCAGGGGATGAACACTGAAGCTTTCTTT	CSAIPQGMNTEAFF
TRBJ2-7	.	TRBV6-6	.	TGTGCCAGCAGTCCCTCGGTAACAGGGTCCCACGAGCAGTACTTC	CASSPSVTGSHEQYF
TRBJ2-1	.	TRBV28	.	TGTGCCAGCAGTTTACGGAGGCCCCCTCGAGAGCAGTTCTTC	CASSLRRPPREQFF